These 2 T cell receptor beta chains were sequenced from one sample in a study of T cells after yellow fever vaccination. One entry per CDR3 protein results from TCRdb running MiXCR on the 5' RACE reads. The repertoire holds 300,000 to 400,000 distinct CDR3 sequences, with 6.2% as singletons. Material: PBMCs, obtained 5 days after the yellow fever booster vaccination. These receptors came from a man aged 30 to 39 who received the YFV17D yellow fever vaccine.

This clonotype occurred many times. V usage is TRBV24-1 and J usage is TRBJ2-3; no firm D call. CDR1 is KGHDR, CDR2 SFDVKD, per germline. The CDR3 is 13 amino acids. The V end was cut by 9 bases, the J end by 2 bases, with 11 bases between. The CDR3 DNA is TGTGCCACCGCGGACGGATACACAGATACGCAGTATTTT. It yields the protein CATADGYTDTQYF.

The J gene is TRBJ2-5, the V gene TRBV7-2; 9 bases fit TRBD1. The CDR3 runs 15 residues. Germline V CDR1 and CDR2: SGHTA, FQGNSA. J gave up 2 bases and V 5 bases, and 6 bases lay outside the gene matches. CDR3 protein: CASSATTGGQETQYF. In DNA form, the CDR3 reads TGTGCCAGCAGCGCCACGACAGGGGGACAAGAGACCCAGTACTTC.